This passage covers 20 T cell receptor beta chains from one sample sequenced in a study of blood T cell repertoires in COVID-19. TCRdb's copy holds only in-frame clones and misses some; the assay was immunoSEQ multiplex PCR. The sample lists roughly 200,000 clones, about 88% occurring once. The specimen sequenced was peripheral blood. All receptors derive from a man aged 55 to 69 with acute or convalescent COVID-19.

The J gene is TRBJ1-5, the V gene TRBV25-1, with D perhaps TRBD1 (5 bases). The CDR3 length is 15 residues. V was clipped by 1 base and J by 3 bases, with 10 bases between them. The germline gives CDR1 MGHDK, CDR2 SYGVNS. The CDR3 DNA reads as TGTGCCAGCAGTGAATCTGGGGCCCCCAATCAGCCCCAGCATTTT. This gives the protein CASSESGAPNQPQHF.

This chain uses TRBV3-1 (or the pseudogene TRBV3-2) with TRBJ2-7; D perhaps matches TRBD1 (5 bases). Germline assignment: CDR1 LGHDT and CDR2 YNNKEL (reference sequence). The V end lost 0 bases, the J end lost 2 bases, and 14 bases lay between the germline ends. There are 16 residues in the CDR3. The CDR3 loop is CASSQDRQRLTYEQYF. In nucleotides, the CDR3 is TGTGCCAGCAGCCAAGATCGACAGCGTCTTACCTACGAGCAGTACTTC.

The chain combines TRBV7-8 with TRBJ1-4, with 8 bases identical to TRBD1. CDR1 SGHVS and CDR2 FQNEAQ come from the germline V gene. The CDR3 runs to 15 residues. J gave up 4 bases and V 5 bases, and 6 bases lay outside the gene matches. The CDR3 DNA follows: TGTGCCAGCAGCGCCGGACAGGGTTATAATGAAAAACTGTTTTTT. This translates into CASSAGQGYNEKLFF.

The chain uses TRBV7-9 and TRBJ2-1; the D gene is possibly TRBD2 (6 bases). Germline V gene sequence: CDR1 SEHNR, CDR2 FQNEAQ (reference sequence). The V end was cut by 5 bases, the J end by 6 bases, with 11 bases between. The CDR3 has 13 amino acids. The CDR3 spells CASSAGTGNEQFF. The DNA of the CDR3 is TGTGCCAGCAGCGCGGGGACGGGCAATGAGCAGTTCTTC.

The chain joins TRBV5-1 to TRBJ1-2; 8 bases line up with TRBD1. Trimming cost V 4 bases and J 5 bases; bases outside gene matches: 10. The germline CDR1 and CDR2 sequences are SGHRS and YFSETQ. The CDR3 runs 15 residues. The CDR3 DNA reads TGCGCCAGCAGCCAGGACAGGGCTCTCCAATATGGCTACACCTTC. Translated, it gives CASSQDRALQYGYTF.

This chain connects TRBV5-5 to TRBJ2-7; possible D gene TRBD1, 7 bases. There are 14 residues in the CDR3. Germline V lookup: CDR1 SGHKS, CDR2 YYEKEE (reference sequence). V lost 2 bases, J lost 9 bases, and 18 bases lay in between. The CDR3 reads CASSLSSGPGGQYF. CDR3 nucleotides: TGTGCCAGCAGCTTAAGTAGCGGACCAGGGGGGCAGTACTTC.

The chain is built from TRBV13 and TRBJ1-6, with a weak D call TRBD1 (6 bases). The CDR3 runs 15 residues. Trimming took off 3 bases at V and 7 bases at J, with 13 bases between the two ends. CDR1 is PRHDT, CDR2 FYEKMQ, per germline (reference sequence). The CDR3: CASSLSGGANSPLHF. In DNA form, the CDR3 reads TGTGCCAGCAGCTTGTCGGGGGGGGCGAATTCACCCCTCCACTTT. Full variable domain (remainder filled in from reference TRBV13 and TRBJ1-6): AAGVIQSPRHLIKEKRETATLKCYPIPRHDTVYWYQQGPGQDPQFLISFYEKMQSDKGSIPDRFSAQQFSDYHSELNMSSLELGDSALYFCASSLSGGANSPLHFGNGTRLTVT.

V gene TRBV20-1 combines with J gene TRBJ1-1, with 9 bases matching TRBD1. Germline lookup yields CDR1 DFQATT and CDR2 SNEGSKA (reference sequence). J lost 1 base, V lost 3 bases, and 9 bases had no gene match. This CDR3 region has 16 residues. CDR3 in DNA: TGCAGTGCTAGTGGGGGACAGGGCCTTCGGAACACTGAAGCTTTCTTT. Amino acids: CSASGGQGLRNTEAFF.

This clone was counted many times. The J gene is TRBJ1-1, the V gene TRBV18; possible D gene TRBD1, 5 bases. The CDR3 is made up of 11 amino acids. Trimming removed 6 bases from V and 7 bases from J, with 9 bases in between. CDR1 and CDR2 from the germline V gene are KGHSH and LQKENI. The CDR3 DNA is TGTGCCAGCTCCTACGGGGGTGAAGCTTTCTTT. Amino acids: CASSYGGEAFF.

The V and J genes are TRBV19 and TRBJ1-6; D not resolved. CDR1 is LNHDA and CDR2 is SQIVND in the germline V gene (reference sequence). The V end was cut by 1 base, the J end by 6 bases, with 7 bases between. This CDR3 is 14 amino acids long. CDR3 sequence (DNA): TGTGCCAGTAGTATAGTTGGCAGTAATTCACCCCTCCACTTT. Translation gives CASSIVGSNSPLHF.

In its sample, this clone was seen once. The CDR3 loop is CASSYGGLNEAFF. The CDR3 DNA follows: TGTGCCAGCAGTTACGGGGGCCTTAATGAAGCTTTCTTT. The rearrangement links TRBV6-5 to TRBJ1-1; possible D gene TRBD1, 6 bases. The CDR3 is 13 amino acids. Trimming took 2 bases from V and 7 from J, leaving 11 bases between them. From germline, CDR1 is MNHEY and CDR2 SVGAGI.

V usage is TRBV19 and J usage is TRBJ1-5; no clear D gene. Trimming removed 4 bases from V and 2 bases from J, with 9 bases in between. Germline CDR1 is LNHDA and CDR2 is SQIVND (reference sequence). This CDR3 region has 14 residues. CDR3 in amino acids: CASSTLLGNQPQHF. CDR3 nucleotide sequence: TGTGCCAGTAGTACACTACTCGGCAATCAGCCCCAGCATTTT.

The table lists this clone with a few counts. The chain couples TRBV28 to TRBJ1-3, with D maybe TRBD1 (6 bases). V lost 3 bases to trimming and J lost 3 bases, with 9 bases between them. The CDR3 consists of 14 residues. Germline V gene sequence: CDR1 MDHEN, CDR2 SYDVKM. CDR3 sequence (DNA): TGTGCCAGCAGTTTGGGCAGGGGTGGAAACACCATATATTTT. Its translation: CASSLGRGGNTIYF.

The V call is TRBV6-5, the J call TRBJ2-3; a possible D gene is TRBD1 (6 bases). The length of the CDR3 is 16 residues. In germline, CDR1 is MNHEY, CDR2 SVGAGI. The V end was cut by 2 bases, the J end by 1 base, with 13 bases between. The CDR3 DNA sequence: TGTGCCAGCAGTTACACCTTGGGACACCGCACAGATACGCAGTATTTT. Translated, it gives CASSYTLGHRTDTQYF.

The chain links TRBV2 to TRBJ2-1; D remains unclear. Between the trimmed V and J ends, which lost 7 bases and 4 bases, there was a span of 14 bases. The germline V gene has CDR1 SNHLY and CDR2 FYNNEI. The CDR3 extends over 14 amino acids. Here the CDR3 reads CASTRGSKYNEQFF. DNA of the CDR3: TGTGCCAGCACTCGCGGTTCGAAATACAATGAGCAGTTCTTC.

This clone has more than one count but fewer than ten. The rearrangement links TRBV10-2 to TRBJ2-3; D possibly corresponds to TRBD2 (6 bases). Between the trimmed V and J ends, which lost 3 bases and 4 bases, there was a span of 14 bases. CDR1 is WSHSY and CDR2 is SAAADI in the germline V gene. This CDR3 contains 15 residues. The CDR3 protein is CASSEWRGRADTQYF. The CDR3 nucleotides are TGCGCCAGCAGTGAATGGCGGGGCCGAGCAGATACGCAGTATTTT.

The CDR3 coding sequence is TGTGCCAGTAGTATTATGGACAGGGGTATTCAGCCCCAGCATTTT. This encodes CASSIMDRGIQPQHF. The chain links TRBV19 to TRBJ1-5, with 9 bases fitting TRBD1. This CDR3 is 15 amino acids long. Losses at the gene ends were 3 bases for V and 6 bases for J; bases not matched to a gene: 6. Germline loops: CDR1 LNHDA, CDR2 SQIVND (reference sequence).

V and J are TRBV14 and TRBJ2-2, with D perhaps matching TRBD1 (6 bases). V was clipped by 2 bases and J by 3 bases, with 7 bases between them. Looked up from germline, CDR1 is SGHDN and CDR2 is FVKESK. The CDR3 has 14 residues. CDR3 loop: CASSQYRDTGELFF. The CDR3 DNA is TGTGCCAGCAGCCAATACAGGGACACCGGGGAGCTGTTTTTT.

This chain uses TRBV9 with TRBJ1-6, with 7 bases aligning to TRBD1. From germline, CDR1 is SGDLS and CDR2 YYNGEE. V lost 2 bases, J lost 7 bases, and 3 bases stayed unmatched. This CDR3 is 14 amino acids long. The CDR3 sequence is CASSVGDRNSPLHF. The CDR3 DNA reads TGTGCCAGCAGCGTCGGGGACAGAAATTCACCCCTCCACTTT. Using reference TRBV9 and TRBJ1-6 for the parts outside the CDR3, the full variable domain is DSGVTQTPKHLITATGQRVTLRCSPRSGDLSVYWYQQSLDQGLQFLIQYYNGEERAKGNILERFSAQQFPDLHSELNLSSLELGDSALYFCASSVGDRNSPLHFGNGTRLTVT.

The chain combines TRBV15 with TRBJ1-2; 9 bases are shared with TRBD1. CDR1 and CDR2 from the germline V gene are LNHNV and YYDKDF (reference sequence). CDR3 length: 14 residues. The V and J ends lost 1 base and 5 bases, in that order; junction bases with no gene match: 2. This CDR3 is CATSRGQGVYGYTF. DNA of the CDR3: TGTGCCACCAGCAGAGGACAGGGGGTTTATGGCTACACCTTC.